Presented here are 22 T cell receptor beta chains from one specimen sequenced in a study of CD8 T cells in ankylosing spondylitis. Using its own MiXCR run on the 5' RACE reads, TCRdb lists one record per CDR3 protein. Among more than 110,000 distinct CDR3 sequences listed, roughly 8% were seen once. Source material: synovial fluid, either unsorted or a sorted T cell fraction (not recorded which). Every receptor here comes from a male donor with ankylosing spondylitis.

This clonotype was seen more than once but under ten times. J is TRBJ2-7 and V is TRBV7-2, with 13 bases lining up with TRBD2. There are 17 residues in the CDR3. With V trimmed by 5 bases and J by 2 bases, 9 bases remained unmatched. Per the germline V gene, CDR1 is SGHTA and CDR2 is FQGNSA. The CDR3 here is CASSAQPTSGGAYEQYF. The CDR3 DNA sequence: TGTGCCAGCAGCGCACAACCTACTAGCGGGGGGGCCTACGAGCAGTACTTC.

This sequence joins TRBV20-1 and TRBJ2-1; 8 bases align to TRBD2. V trimming: 5 bases; J trimming: 1 base; junction bases outside the gene matches: 7. The V gene's germline CDR1 is DFQATT and CDR2 SNEGSKA (reference sequence). The CDR3 totals 15 residues. The CDR3 sequence is CSAEVGGGSYNEQFF. Here the CDR3 DNA reads TGCAGTGCTGAGGTGGGCGGGGGGTCCTACAATGAGCAGTTCTTC.

Ten or more counts support this clonotype. The chain employs TRBV20-1 and TRBJ1-3; unclear D gene. V was cut by 6 bases and J by 7 bases, with 16 bases left in between. This CDR3 has 13 residues. Germline CDR1 DFQATT, CDR2 SNEGSKA (reference sequence). The CDR3 DNA reads TGCAGTGCCGAGAGGAGTAGAAGGAACACCATATATTTT. It translates to CSAERSRRNTIYF.

This clonotype was detected ten times or more. V and J are TRBV12-3 or TRBV12-4 and TRBJ2-2; 11 bases map to TRBD1. V gave up 4 bases and J gave up 8 bases; unmatched junction bases: 6. This CDR3 is built from 15 residues. The CDR3 region has the DNA TGTGCCAGCAGTTCGGACAGGGGGCAAGATGGGGAGCTGTTTTTT. Amino acids: CASSSDRGQDGELFF.

The J gene is TRBJ2-2, the V gene TRBV11-2, with 8 bases matching TRBD2. The V and J ends lost 4 bases and 7 bases, in that order; junction bases with no gene match: 11. This CDR3 comprises 16 residues. Germline CDR1 reads SGHAT; CDR2 reads FQNNGV. The CDR3 reads CASSSFGGGQGGELFF. CDR3 nucleotides: TGTGCCAGCAGCTCCTTTGGCGGGGGGCAAGGCGGGGAGCTGTTTTTT.

This clonotype was seen many times. The J gene is TRBJ1-1, the V gene TRBV28; tentative D call: TRBD1 (5 bases). The length of the CDR3 is 14 residues. Looked up from germline, CDR1 is MDHEN and CDR2 is SYDVKM. The V gene lost 8 bases and the J gene lost 8 bases, with 21 bases spanning the gap. The CDR3 DNA reads TGTGCCAGCCTCTTATCGGGGGGGATGAGAGAAGCTTTCTTT. Translating it yields CASLLSGGMREAFF.

This clonotype showed up just a few times. This chain uses TRBV30 with TRBJ2-3; 8 nucleotides align to TRBD1. Trimming cost V 5 bases and J 2 bases; bases outside gene matches: 3. Germline V gene data show CDR1 as GTSNPN and CDR2 as SVGIG (reference sequence). The CDR3 is made up of 13 amino acids. CDR3: CAWGQGFTDTQYF. DNA of the CDR3: TGTGCCTGGGGACAGGGATTCACAGATACGCAGTATTTT.

This clonotype occurred many times. One junction end disagrees with the germline gene, perhaps due to a read error. The chain links TRBV12-3 or TRBV12-4 to TRBJ1-5; 8 bases line up with TRBD1. This CDR3 contains 21 residues. In nucleotides, the CDR3 is TGTGCCAGGAGTTTACAACCGGTTATCCAAAATACAGGGGGGAGAAATCAGCCCCAGCATTTT. Protein sequence: CARSLQPVIQNTGGRNQPQHF.

The chain is built from TRBV11-2 and TRBJ1-5; TRBD1 might be the D (5 bases). Trimming cost V 0 bases and J 0 bases, with 12 bases left between them. The CDR3 totals 17 residues. Germline CDR1 reads SGHAT; CDR2 reads FQNNGV. CDR3 in amino acids: CASSLDRGGRSNQPQHF. Here the CDR3 DNA reads TGTGCCAGCAGCTTAGACCGGGGCGGTCGTAGCAATCAGCCCCAGCATTTT.

The table lists this clonotype with many counts. This chain connects TRBV27 to TRBJ1-2, with TRBD1 identical over 7 bases. V shed 5 bases and J 1 base; nucleotides not matched to a gene: 4. This CDR3 contains 14 residues. Looked up from germline, CDR1 is MNHEY and CDR2 is SMNVEV (reference sequence). This chain's CDR3 is CASSPGQNNYGYTF. CDR3 nucleotides: TGTGCCAGCAGTCCGGGACAGAATAACTATGGCTACACCTTC.

The V and J genes are TRBV7-3 and TRBJ2-3; 11 bases are shared with TRBD2. Germline V CDR1 and CDR2: SGHTA, FQGTGA. The CDR3 is made up of 15 amino acids. J gave up 6 bases and V 5 bases, and 7 bases lay outside the gene matches. This CDR3 is CASSTNSGGADTQYF. CDR3 in DNA: TGTGCCAGCAGCACAAATAGCGGGGGGGCGGATACGCAGTATTTT.

The J gene is TRBJ1-4, the V gene TRBV5-1, with a weak D call TRBD1 (6 bases). CDR3 size: 14 residues. Germline CDR1 reads SGHRS; CDR2 reads YFSETQ. Trimming removed 0 bases at V and 8 bases at J, with 11 bases between. The CDR3 nucleotides read TGCGCCAGCAGCTTGGGGAGCAGGGGAGAAAAACTGTTTTTT. This sequence encodes CASSLGSRGEKLFF. Using reference TRBV5-1 and TRBJ1-4 for the parts outside the CDR3, the full variable domain is KAGVTQTPRYLIKTRGQQVTLSCSPISGHRSVSWYQQTPGQGLQFLFEYFSETQRNKGNFPGRFSGRQFSNSRSEMNVSTLELGDSALYLCASSLGSRGEKLFFGSGTQLSVL.

The gene calls are TRBV4-3 and TRBJ1-2; D gene ambiguous. Germline CDR1 is LGHNA and CDR2 is YSLEER. This CDR3 spans 18 amino acids. The V and J ends lost 0 bases and 0 bases respectively, with 17 bases between them. CDR3 protein: CASSQDPHSTGPNYGYTF. The DNA of the CDR3 is TGCGCCAGCAGCCAAGATCCTCATTCCACCGGGCCTAACTATGGCTACACCTTC.

A few counts support this clonotype. This CDR3 reads CASSNGLAGGDTQYF. The CDR3 nucleotides read TGTGCCAGCAGCAACGGACTAGCGGGAGGAGATACGCAGTATTTT. This chain joins TRBV7-2 and TRBJ2-3, with 14 nucleotides matching TRBD2. This CDR3 has 15 amino acids. Trimming took 5 bases from V and 5 from J; bases not matched to a gene: 3. Germline loops: CDR1 SGHTA, CDR2 FQGNSA.

The V gene is TRBV18, the J gene TRBJ1-1; D remains ambiguous. Germline V gives CDR1 KGHSH, CDR2 LQKENI. This CDR3 is 12 amino acids long. Trimming removed 3 bases at V and 10 bases at J, with 12 bases between. CDR3 sequence reads: CASSPHPPAAFF. The CDR3 nucleotides are TGTGCCAGCTCACCCCATCCCCCAGCAGCTTTCTTT.

The chain carries TRBV5-6 and TRBJ2-1, with 8 nucleotides matching TRBD2. The CDR3 is 13 amino acids. CDR1 and CDR2 (germline): SGHDT, YYEEEE. The V segment lost 4 bases and the J segment 8 bases; nucleotides outside the gene matches: 5. Here the CDR3 DNA reads TGTGCCAGCAGCCCGGGAGGGCGGGATGAGCAGTTCTTC. It codes for CASSPGGRDEQFF.

This clonotype was seen only a few times. The genes are TRBV3-1 and TRBJ2-1, with TRBD2 matching 8 bases. V lost 4 bases, J lost 7 bases, and 6 bases stayed unmatched. This CDR3 comprises 14 residues. Germline CDR1 LGHDT, CDR2 YNNKEL (reference sequence). In DNA, the CDR3 is TGTGCCAGCAGCCTCACGGGACTAGAGAATGAGCAGTTCTTC. Its protein product is CASSLTGLENEQFF.

Many counts were recorded for this clonotype. J is TRBJ2-7 and V is TRBV20-1; D is uncertain. Trimming took off 2 bases at V and 3 bases at J, with 14 bases between the two ends. This CDR3 spans 14 amino acids. Germline CDR1 DFQATT, CDR2 SNEGSKA (reference sequence). CDR3 DNA sequence: TGCAGTGCTAGAAGGGCAGAGTCATTCTACGAGCAGTACTTC. Amino acid sequence: CSARRAESFYEQYF.

This clonotype has ten or more counts. The J gene is TRBJ1-1, the V gene TRBV29-1; 7 bases fit TRBD1. CDR1 is SQVTM and CDR2 is ANQGSEA in the germline V gene. Trimming removed 2 bases from V and 1 base from J; junction bases left unmatched: 1. This CDR3 contains 13 residues. The CDR3 region has the DNA TGCAGCGTTGAAAGGACAGGGAACACTGAAGCTTTCTTT. Amino acid sequence: CSVERTGNTEAFF.

This clonotype was recorded at least ten times. The rearrangement links TRBV27 to TRBJ2-2, with D tentatively TRBD2 (6 bases). This CDR3 has 13 residues. The V and J ends lost 1 base and 6 bases respectively, with 6 bases between them. Germline lookup yields CDR1 MNHEY and CDR2 SMNVEV (reference sequence). CDR3 region: CASSLLAAGELFF. DNA of the CDR3: TGTGCCAGCAGTTTATTAGCGGCCGGGGAGCTGTTTTTT.

This clonotype was counted a few times. The rearrangement links TRBV12-3 or TRBV12-4 to TRBJ1-2; TRBD1 matches at 7 bases. CDR3 length: 13 residues. V lost 6 bases to trimming and J lost 8 bases; unmatched junction nucleotides: 9. The CDR3 region has the DNA TGTGCCAGCAGCAGGGGGGGTCGAGAGGGCTACACCTTC. Amino acids: CASSRGGREGYTF.

This clonotype was counted between two and nine times. The V gene is TRBV20-1, the J gene TRBJ2-3; TRBD2 is a possible D gene (5 bases). The V end was cut by 0 bases, the J end by 5 bases, with 9 bases between. The CDR3 contains 13 residues. Germline V lookup: CDR1 DFQATT, CDR2 SNEGSKA (reference sequence). The CDR3: CSARDPGGDTQYF. CDR3 in DNA: TGCAGTGCTAGAGATCCAGGAGGAGATACGCAGTATTTT.